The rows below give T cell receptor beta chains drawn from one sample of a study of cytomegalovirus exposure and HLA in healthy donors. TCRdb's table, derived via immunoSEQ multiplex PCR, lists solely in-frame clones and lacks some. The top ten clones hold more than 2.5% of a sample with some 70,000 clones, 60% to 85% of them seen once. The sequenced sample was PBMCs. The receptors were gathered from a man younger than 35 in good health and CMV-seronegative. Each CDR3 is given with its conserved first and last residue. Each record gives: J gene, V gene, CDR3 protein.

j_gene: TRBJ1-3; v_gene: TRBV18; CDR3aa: CASSPEMGAAGNTIYF
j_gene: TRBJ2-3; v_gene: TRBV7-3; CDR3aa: CASSPAAGVTTDTQYF
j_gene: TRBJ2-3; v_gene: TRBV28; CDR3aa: CASSFQTPNTQYF
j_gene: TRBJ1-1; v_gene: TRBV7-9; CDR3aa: CASSPKGAGAGGEAFF
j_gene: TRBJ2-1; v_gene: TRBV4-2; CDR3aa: CASSQESGGSSYNEQFF
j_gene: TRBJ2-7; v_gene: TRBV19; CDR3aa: CASSMGMGQSYEQYF
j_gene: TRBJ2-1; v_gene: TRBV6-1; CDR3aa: CASCTGSYNEQFF
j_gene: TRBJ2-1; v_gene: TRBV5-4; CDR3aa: CASSLWGLAGGQPTGEQFF
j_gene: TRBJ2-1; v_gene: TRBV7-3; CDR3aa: CASSLGQTNEQFF
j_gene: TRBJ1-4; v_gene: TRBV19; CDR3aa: CASKIQGANEKLFF
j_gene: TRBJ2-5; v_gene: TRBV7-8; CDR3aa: CASSLSTGRWETQYF
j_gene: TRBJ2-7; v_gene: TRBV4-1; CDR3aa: CASSQDWPGASYEQYF
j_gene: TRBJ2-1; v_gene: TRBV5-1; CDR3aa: CASSSLMTGGSDEQFF
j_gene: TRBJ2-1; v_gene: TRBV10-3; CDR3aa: CAISLSGGRNYNEQFF
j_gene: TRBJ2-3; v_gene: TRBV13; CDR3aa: CASSFASGGLDTQYF
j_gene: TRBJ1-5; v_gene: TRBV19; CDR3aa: CASKPTGDSNQPQHF
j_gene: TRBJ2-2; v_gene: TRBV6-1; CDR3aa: CASIHRVAGELFF
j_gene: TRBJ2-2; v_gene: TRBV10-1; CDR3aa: CASGVRETGELFF
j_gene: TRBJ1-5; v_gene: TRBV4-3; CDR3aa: CASSQRGNQPQHF
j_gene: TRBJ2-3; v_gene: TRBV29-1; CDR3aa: CSVAIVTGGRTDTQYF
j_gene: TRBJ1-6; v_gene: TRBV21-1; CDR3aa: CASSKAFYSGDNSPLHF
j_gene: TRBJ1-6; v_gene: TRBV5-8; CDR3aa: CASSLALFQGSYNSPLHF
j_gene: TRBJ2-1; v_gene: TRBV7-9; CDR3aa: CASRSSAVAGGHLYNEQFF
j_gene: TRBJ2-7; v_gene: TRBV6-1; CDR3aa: CASRDPGQGYEQYF
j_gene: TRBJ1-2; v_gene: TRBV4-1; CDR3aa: CASSPISGTGLYGYTF
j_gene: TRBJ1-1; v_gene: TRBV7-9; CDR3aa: CASSLLVAFGGENTEAFF
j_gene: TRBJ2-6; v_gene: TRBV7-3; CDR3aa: CASSSRGGGRGSGANVLTF
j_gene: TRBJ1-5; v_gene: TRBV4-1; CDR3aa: CASSQVQSNQPQHF
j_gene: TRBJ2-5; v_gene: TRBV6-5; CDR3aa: CASSSWTTQETQYF
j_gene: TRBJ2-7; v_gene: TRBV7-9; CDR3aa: CASSSGLAYEQYF
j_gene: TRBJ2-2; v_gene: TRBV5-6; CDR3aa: CASSPRDRGLVGELFF
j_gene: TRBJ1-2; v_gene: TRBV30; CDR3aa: CAWSPRLGGGYGYTF
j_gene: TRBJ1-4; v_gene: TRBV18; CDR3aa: CASSRGQRTTNEKLLF
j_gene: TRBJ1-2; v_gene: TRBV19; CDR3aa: CASRGTRVFGYTF
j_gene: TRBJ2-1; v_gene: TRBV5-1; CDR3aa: CASSLGGGAYNEQFF
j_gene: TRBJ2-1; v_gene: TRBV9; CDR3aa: CASSLRGDSYNEQFF
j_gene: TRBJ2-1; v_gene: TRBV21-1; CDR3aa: CASIKKGSSGKENSYNEQFF
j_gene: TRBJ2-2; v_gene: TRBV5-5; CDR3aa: CASSLDPGTGELFF
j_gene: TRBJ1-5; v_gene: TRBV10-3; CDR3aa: CAISESGGSDQPQHF
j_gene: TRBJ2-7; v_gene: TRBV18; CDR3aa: CASSQDAGGSYEQYF
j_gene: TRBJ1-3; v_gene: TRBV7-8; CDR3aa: CASSLGDRVERTIYF
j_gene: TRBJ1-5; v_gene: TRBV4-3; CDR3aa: CASSQDRDQPQHF
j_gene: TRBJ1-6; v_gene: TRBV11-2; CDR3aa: CASSFRGGRELGNSPLHF
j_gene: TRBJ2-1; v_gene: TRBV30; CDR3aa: CAWSRGGDSYNEQFF
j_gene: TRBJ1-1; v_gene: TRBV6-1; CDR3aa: CASRDRGRDTEAFF
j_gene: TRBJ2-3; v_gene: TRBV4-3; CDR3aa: CASSQDSIKGPDTQYF
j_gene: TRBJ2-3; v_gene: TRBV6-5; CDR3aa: CASSSPGLSPDTQYF
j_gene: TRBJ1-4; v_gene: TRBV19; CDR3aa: CASTAGTASEKLFF
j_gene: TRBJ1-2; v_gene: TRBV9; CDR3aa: CASSVAPAVNYGYTF
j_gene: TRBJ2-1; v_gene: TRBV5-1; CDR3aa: CASSLDVGQGNEQFF
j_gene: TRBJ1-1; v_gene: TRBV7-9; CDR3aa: CASTVMSRGGRSTEAFF
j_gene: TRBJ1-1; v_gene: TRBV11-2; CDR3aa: CASLPGGANTEAFF
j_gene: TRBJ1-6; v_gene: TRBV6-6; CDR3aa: CASSLAGGLYNSPLHF
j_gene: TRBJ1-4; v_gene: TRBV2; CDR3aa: CASSGGFNEKLFF